This paragraph reports one T cell receptor beta chain. From germline, CDR1 is MNHNS and CDR2 SASEGT. Trimming removed 2 bases from V and 4 bases from J, with 5 bases in between. The CDR3 contains 13 residues. If patients had autoimmune disease history or systemic immunosuppression, they were excluded. This record belongs to a study of OX40 agonist ivuxolimab in advanced cancers. Study background: Clinicians treated patients with ivuxolimab, an agonistic anti-OX40 (CD134) antibody.

The data were produced by immunoSEQ multiplex PCR, yet TCRdb's version contains in-frame clones alone and is incomplete. The sample includes about 65,000 clones, around 87% of them seen just once. The chain employs TRBV6-1 and TRBJ1-4; D gene ambiguous. The TCR originated in an adult with an advanced solid tumor such as melanoma, head and neck, liver or kidney cancer. Specimen: CD4+ or CD8+ T cells sorted from blood, collected in a trial of the OX40 agonist ivuxolimab. This CDR3 is CASSERFNEKLFF. The CDR3 DNA is TGTGCCAGCAGTGAACGGTTTAATGAAAAACTGTTTTTT.